This is a list of T cell receptor beta chains from one sample in a study of T cell responses to AZD1222 COVID-19 vaccine. The assay was immunoSEQ multiplex PCR, and TCRdb's table has in-frame clones only and misses some. Here the sample spans roughly 77,000 clones, around 90% being singletons. The sample was peripheral blood, taken on day 0 of MenACWY control vaccination. The receptors shown here come from an adult in good health. Each CDR3 is given with its conserved first and last residue.

len	v_gene	j_gene	CDR3aa
12	TRBV30	TRBJ1-1	CASGRKNTEAFF
14	TRBV5-4	TRBJ2-2	CASRRGLGTGELFF
12	TRBV27	TRBJ1-2	CATRQGNYGYTF
14	TRBV7-3	TRBJ1-1	CASSLSLVTGIAFF
15	TRBV4-1	TRBJ1-5	CASSQAPLGNQPQHF
15	TRBV6-5	TRBJ2-5	CASSYSGLAGETQYF
15	TRBV6-5	TRBJ1-1	CASSRNRGRDTEAFF
16	TRBV19	TRBJ2-1	CASSYSDTLWGNEQFF
16	TRBV5-5	TRBJ2-5	CASSLGTSGGQETQYF
14	TRBV29-1	TRBJ2-5	CSVAPGGGEETQYF
12	TRBV29-1	TRBJ2-7	CSAGTGTYEQYF
14	TRBV6-4	TRBJ2-7	CASSDSRGSYEQYF
14	TRBV10-3	TRBJ1-2	CAISPQGMMRGYTF
13	TRBV27	TRBJ1-6	CASRPRGISPLHF
10	TRBV6-5	TRBJ1-5	CASNSQPQHF
16	TRBV19	TRBJ1-3	CASSTLQGPSGNTIYF
16	TRBV7-2	TRBJ2-3	CASSQTSAASGGTQYF
16	TRBV5-1	TRBJ2-1	CASSLGQDFSYNEQFF
15	TRBV19	TRBJ1-2	CASTHPRDSYYGYTF
14	TRBV10-3	TRBJ2-5	CATTPGQIQETQYF
16	TRBV19	TRBJ2-2	CASSPRGRGYTGELFF
14	TRBV11-2	TRBJ2-5	CASSLGTVKETQYF
16	TRBV25-1	TRBJ1-2	CASSDSRAFRGYGYTF
15	TRBV3-1/TRBV3-2	TRBJ2-5	CASSPPGVAGETQYF
15	TRBV3-1/TRBV3-2	TRBJ2-3	CASSQGGATGATQYF
13	TRBV10-3	TRBJ2-6	CATWEPGANVLTF
16	TRBV6-5	TRBJ2-1	CASSFSLAGGTNEQFF
14	TRBV30	TRBJ2-3	CAWSPPGSGDTQYF
12	TRBV29-1	TRBJ2-5	CSAAGRQETQYF
17	TRBV5-1	TRBJ2-5	CASSLVPRSRGGETQYF
15	TRBV4-3	TRBJ1-2	CASSQEFDSTYGYTF
15	TRBV7-2	TRBJ1-4	CASSRGAGVNEKLFF
16	TRBV5-1	TRBJ2-2	CASSTAGTGATGELFF
15	TRBV7-2	TRBJ2-7	CASSPTPDRGGEQYF
13	TRBV5-1	TRBJ2-1	CASSLAQQYEQFF
11	TRBV5-1	TRBJ2-1	CASTGTEGQFF
13	TRBV5-1	TRBJ1-2	CASSFQGAAGYTF
15	TRBV28	TRBJ2-2	CAVNPGTPNTGELFF
15	TRBV30	TRBJ1-4	CAWSDSFSAQEKLFF
13	TRBV5-1	TRBJ1-1	CASSLQGNTEAFF
13	TRBV2	TRBJ2-3	CATRGPSADTQYF
14	TRBV11-3	TRBJ1-2	CASSSSGGAVGNTF
14	TRBV7-2	TRBJ2-1	CASSTMEGVDEQFF
14	TRBV19	TRBJ2-5	CASRGWDRGETQYF
15	TRBV6-5	TRBJ1-5	CASRRQRNSNQPQHF
12	TRBV3-1/TRBV3-2	TRBJ2-5	CASSQVVETQYF
16	TRBV19	TRBJ1-1	CASSNPFEGRSTEAFF
15	TRBV4-3	TRBJ2-2	CASSHGGAQIGELFF
17	TRBV11-3	TRBJ2-5	CASSLVLGGSPQETQYF
13	TRBV29-1	TRBJ1-2	CSVERTGSYGYTF
17	TRBV28	TRBJ1-5	CASIFHGGGGANQPQHF
16	TRBV6-5	TRBJ2-6	CASSYSWVAGANVLTF
15	TRBV11-1	TRBJ1-1	CASSLGGIRNTEAFF
16	TRBV27	TRBJ2-2	CASLSSGQVSTGELFF
12	TRBV29-1	TRBJ2-7	CSVAAGGREQYF
16	TRBV6-4	TRBJ2-2	CASSDQPWLNTGELFF
14	TRBV7-9	TRBJ2-1	CASSLSQGAAEQFF
15	TRBV18	TRBJ1-4	CASSLQQGIGEKLFF
12	TRBV2	TRBJ1-1	CARTGHYTEAFF